This T cell receptor (beta chain) was found in a study of technical replicates of blood from a few donors. The table came from immunoSEQ multiplex PCR; TCRdb's copy has only in-frame clones and leaves some out. The sample has about 68,000 clones; around 97% are singletons. The CDR3 sequence is 14 residues long. Germline assignment: CDR1 SGHDT and CDR2 YYEEEE. V lost 1 base and J 1 base, leaving 8 bases between the germline ends. This chain connects TRBV5-6 to TRBJ1-1, with D possibly TRBD1 on 6 matching bases. This clonotype was obtained from a human donor in good health. The material sequenced was T cells isolated from PBMCs. CDR3 residues: CASSLRGGNTEAFF. CDR3 nucleotide sequence: TGTGCCAGCAGCTTGCGAGGGGGGAACACTGAAGCTTTCTTT.